Following are 2 T cell receptor beta chains from one sample sequenced in a study of neoadjuvant nivolumab and ipilimumab in lung cancer. Profiling relied on immunoSEQ multiplex PCR, and the TCRdb table lists in-frame clones only, not all of them. The sample gives 7,000 to 9,500 clones, 84% of which show up once; around 8% is in the top ten. Sequenced here: tumor tissue, sampled after neoadjuvant nivolumab, alone or with ipilimumab, at or shortly before surgery. These receptor sequences come from an adult with non-small cell lung cancer.

The V and J genes are TRBV6-1 and TRBJ1-2; D unresolved. Trimming left V 2 bases short and J 8 bases short, with 6 bases between. Germline CDR1 MNHNS, CDR2 SASEGT. The CDR3 is 11 amino acids. CDR3 coding DNA: TGTGCCAGCAGTGAACGGGAAGGCTACACCTTC. This sequence encodes CASSEREGYTF.

The chain couples TRBV7-9 to TRBJ2-5, with D perhaps matching TRBD1 (6 bases). Germline lookup yields CDR1 SEHNR and CDR2 FQNEAQ (reference sequence). This CDR3 is 15 amino acids long. V was shortened by 0 bases and J by 4 bases, with 12 bases between the two germline ends. The CDR3 bases are TGTGCCAGCAGCTTAGCGAACAGGGCGGGAGAGACCCAGTACTTC. It codes for CASSLANRAGETQYF.